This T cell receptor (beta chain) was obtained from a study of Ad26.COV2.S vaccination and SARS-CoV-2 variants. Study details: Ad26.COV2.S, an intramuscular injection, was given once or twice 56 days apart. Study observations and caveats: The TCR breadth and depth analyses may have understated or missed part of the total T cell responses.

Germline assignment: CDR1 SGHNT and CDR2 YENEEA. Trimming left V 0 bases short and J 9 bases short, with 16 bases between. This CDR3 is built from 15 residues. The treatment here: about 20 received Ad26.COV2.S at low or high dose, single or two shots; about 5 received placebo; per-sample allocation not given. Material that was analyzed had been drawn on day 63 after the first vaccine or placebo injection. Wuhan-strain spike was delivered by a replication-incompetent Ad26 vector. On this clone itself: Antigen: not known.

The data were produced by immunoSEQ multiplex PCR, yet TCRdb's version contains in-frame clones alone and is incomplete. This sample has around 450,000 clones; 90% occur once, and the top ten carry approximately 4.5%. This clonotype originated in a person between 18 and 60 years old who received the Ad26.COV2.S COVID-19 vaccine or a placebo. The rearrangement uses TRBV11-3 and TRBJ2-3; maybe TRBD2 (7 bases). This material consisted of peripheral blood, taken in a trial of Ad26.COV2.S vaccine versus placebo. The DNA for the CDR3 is TGTGCCAGCAGCTTAGAGAAGGGGGAGGGAGACACGCAGTATTTT. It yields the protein CASSLEKGEGDTQYF.